This TCR beta chain was obtained from a study of cytomegalovirus exposure and HLA in healthy donors (dated by TCRdb to 2015 to 2018). Regarding the complete study: According to an earlier analysis of a few hundred of the donors, 200 million or so T cells yielded over 90 million unique TCR beta sequences and approximately 280 Gb of sequence data. To predict cytomegalovirus infection status, the study combined high-throughput TCR immunosequencing, statistical association of individual TCRs with disease status, and machine learning. Alongside the repertoire data, information on donor age, sex, ethnicity and CMV serostatus was compiled. Every repertoire in the discovery cohort had been generated on one and the same sequencing platform. The T cell repertoires of under 700 subjects were profiled by immunosequencing and related to cytomegalovirus serostatus. Besides the first cohort of around 670 subjects, a separate validation cohort made up of roughly 120 different subjects was used. The number of donors typed differed by locus, with roughly 629-640 for A, B, C, DRB1 and DQB1, 522 for DQA1, under 610 for DPA1, and approximately 470 for DPB1. In a later genetic analysis, genome-wide SNP genotypes for about three fifths of the roughly 670 donors were used, and that subset was treated as a discovery cohort. About 320 gigabases of sequencing data and tens of millions of unique TCR sequences were included in an early release covering about 700 HLA-typed donors. The genetic ancestry cluster associated with self-reported Caucasian donors included 80% to 90% of the 300 to 400 genotyped donors. HLA typing covered class I and class II loci at four-digit resolution. Roughly 5 DR-DQ haplotypes were handled as single units for association and clustering because linkage in the cohort was strong. In an earlier analysis of a few hundred of the donors, high-throughput TCR beta sequencing was used to judge whether each TCR beta V gene segment behaved as functional or pseudogenic. The study was designed to test whether signatures of past pathogen exposure could be identified by cataloging public T cell receptors. A later analysis re-analyzed previously published TCR beta repertoires from 550 to 700 donors and added high-resolution HLA genotyping to study TCR occurrence patterns. On average, roughly 250,000 unique TCR beta nucleotide sequences were sequenced per donor among 398 genotyped donors of the cohort, with about 17% of those sequences being non-productive. Rather than using new phenotypic data, the later analysis identified candidate immune exposures from TCR beta sequences and from how often those sequences occurred across donors.

This clone was detected only a few times. Its specific antigen is unknown. Base qualities were left out, and no much larger clone turns up one base away. The cohort was made up of about 610 healthy bone marrow donors. Cohort members were all nominally healthy when sampled, although unrecorded immune exposures were likely present. The donor tested CMV seronegative and was one of the 352 seronegative cohort members. A peripheral blood sample was provided by each donor, and peripheral blood mononuclear cells were used for TCR beta sequencing. Genomic DNA extraction from the blood cell samples was performed with the Qiagen DNeasy Blood Extraction Kit. The V and J ends are trimmed by 3 bases and 8 bases, leaving 8 bases between them. The CDR3 measures 12 amino acids from cysteine to phenylalanine. This entry keeps only the CDR3 DNA: 36 bases, framed from base 1. CDR1 and CDR2, looked up from the germline V gene, are MGHRA and YSYEKL.

Libraries came from the immunoSEQ multiplex PCR assay. The multiplex PCR relied on a mix of 60 forward primers for TCR Vbeta segments and 13 reverse primers for TCR Jbeta segments. A multiplex PCR assay on genomic DNA amplified the CDR3 region of rearranged TCR beta genes. On the Illumina HiSeq System, the amplified TCR beta libraries were sequenced as 87-base-pair reads. The original pipeline was this. A later analysis counted around 72 million unique TCR beta chains across the 550 to 700 repertoires, and around 9.9 million of these chains were shared by at least two donors. Raw reads were error-corrected and collapsed into unique sequences with a nearest-neighbor algorithm that merged closely related sequences to remove PCR and sequencing errors. To assign V, D and J gene segments, CDR3 sequences were aligned to IMGT reference sequences. For a sequence to be retained, at least a six-nucleotide match to both a V gene segment and a J gene segment was required. A rearrangement was called productive if the CDR3 had no stop codons and remained in frame with V and J, and every other rearrangement was called non-productive. Following IMGT convention, CDR3 was defined as the stretch from the second conserved V-encoded cysteine up to the conserved J-encoded phenylalanine. The earlier analysis of about 610 of the donors excluded any sequence lacking an unambiguous match to a single V gene segment. In an earlier analysis of some 590 of the donors, a V segment was called functional when productive rearrangements were above 56.7%, and segregating when the standard deviation between donors exceeded 5%. A statistical classification framework was built to diagnose cytomegalovirus status from the catalog of TCR beta chain sequences. In a later analysis, TCR nucleotide sequences were compared against IMGT/GENE-DB human TR gene sequences so that V and J genes could be assigned. A later analysis assigned CDR3 sequences and most-parsimonious VDJ recombination scenarios with the TCRdist pipeline. A later analysis defined each TCR beta chain by its CDR3 amino acid sequence plus V-gene family, and excluded reads lacking a unique V-gene family. To address suspected cross-contamination and a sequencing artifact, a later analysis removed a few hundred highly shared, low-generation-probability nucleotide sequences. A later analysis calculated a clonal expansion index for each public chain from normalized within-repertoire ranks of inferred template counts. In a later analysis, generation probabilities were computed with a VDJ recombination model fitted to out-of-frame rearrangements, and the resulting probabilities were checked against IGoR. In a later analysis, hypergeometric tests were used to score TCR-TCR, TCR-HLA and TCR-CMV co-occurrence, with a repertoire-size bias correction applied to TCR pairs. False discovery rates were estimated in a later analysis by permuting HLA or CMV assignments 20 times. In a later analysis, co-occurring TCRs were grouped using DBSCAN, with TCRdist sequence similarity added in when clustering inside HLA-allele-positive subsets. Repertoires with fewer than 30,000 or more than 120,000 public chains, plus five repertoires with anomalous nucleotide sharing, were excluded from co-occurrence clustering. Not all clones reach the TCRdb copy of this immuneACCESS table, which keeps in-frame sequences only. Checked studies attribute under half of the gap to unresolved V genes and leave the rest unexplained. V and J calls and clone size are those listed in that table; D and trimming were worked out from the DNA. Counted in this sample were 150,000 to 200,000 clones; approximately 78% of them appeared once. The ten largest make up around 1.7% of the sample.

Here is what the overall study found, with its caveats: In a later analysis, the rate of TCR association differed among HLA loci, with DRB1 alleles having the most associated TCRs and HLA-C alleles having the fewest. Because counts were too low, 15 or so rarely observed V segments, including chromosome 9 orphons, were excluded from the earlier analysis of some 590 of the donors. This cohort had only TCR beta chains sequenced, and the lack of alpha or paired-chain data limited which features could be detected. At a false discovery rate of 0.05, a later analysis linked 16,951 TCR beta sequences to specific HLA alleles. Because some donors lacked HLA typing at each locus, the association tests relied only on the typed subset. In both the original and validation cohorts, the classifier was reported to diagnose cytomegalovirus status with high specificity and sensitivity. In vitro tests confirmed that a few of the cytomegalovirus-associated TCR beta chains recognize cytomegalovirus antigens. A cluster of highly shared sequence variants was judged likely to represent a technical artifact of the sequencing pipeline. While some public TCRs were present in many individuals, most TCR sequences turned up only very rarely across donors. Sequencing depth was assumed to be roughly uniform across donors in the presence/absence analyses, though that assumption may not hold. A further reported finding was that TCR beta sequences accurately predicted the HLA-A and HLA-B alleles for most subjects in the first cohort. Several of the top co-occurrence clusters appeared to be linked to parvovirus B19, influenza, CMV and Epstein-Barr virus, according to a later analysis. In an earlier analysis of 587 of the donors, most TCR beta V segments appeared in productive rearrangements about 87% or about 30% of the time, broadly matching IMGT annotations. The study gave a list of roughly 150 TCR beta chains associated with cytomegalovirus. Strong co-occurrence of HLA alleles, especially DR and DQ, made assigning TCR associations to individual alleles difficult. In a later genetic analysis, a missense DCLRE1C variant was associated with V-gene and J-gene trimming of TCR beta chains, and the association was replicated in an independent cohort. CMV serostatus was the only immune exposure information available for the cohort. The 87-base-pair reads could not distinguish some IMGT-functional V segments, including TRBV6-2 and TRBV6-3, so those segments were excluded. In a later analysis, HLA-associated TCR beta chains showed more clonal expansion and lower generation probabilities than non-associated chains that were equally common. Compared with the roughly 700-donor mean, donors in an Asian-associated ancestry cluster had fewer N-insertions in productive TCRs, according to a later genetic analysis. Most CMV-associated TCR beta chains appeared to be HLA-restricted in a later analysis, and the HLA associations seemed to be driven largely by CMV exposure. Linkage disequilibrium might explain the correlated functional status among segregating V segments, but an unknown experimental factor could not be excluded. According to the authors, the approach could potentially be generalized to other disease states and immunological phenotypes.

This sequence originates from a woman between 18 and 29 years old in good health and CMV-seronegative. In this chain, TRBV4-1 is recombined with TRBJ2-1; a weak D assignment points to TRBD2 (5 bases agree). Sequencing input: PBMCs. In nucleotide form, the sequence is TGCGCCAGCAGCCAGCTAGCCTATGAGCAGTTCTTC. It translates as CASSQLAYEQFF.